This TCR beta chain stems from a study of T-cell memory formation after mild COVID-19. This clonotype came up a few times. TCRdb re-analysed the 5' RACE reads in MiXCR, keeping a single row per CDR3 protein. The table lists about 210,000 distinct CDR3 sequences, about 27% of them singletons. Germline V gene data show CDR1 as MNHEY and CDR2 as SVGAGI. With 4 bases clipped from V and 9 bases from J, the junction kept 5 bases outside the gene matches. There are 13 residues in the CDR3. The rearrangement links TRBV6-5 to TRBJ2-1; 8 positions match TRBD2. The clonotype comes from an adult woman who had mild COVID-19 (a few samples of this study predate the infection). Cell type and time point are not known. The source material was PBMCs or a T cell subset sorted from them (not recorded which). CDR3 DNA: TGTGCCAGCAGTTTGGCGGGAGGTGGTGAGCAGTTCTTC. Protein sequence: CASSLAGGGEQFF.